This passage covers 7 T cell receptor beta chains from one sample sequenced in a study of blood T cell repertoires in COVID-19. Data came from immunoSEQ multiplex PCR; TCRdb stores just in-frame clones and leaves some out. The profile shows some 270,000 clones, around 90% of them singletons. Sequenced material: PBMCs or T cells enriched from blood (not recorded which). These receptors all come from a man aged 35 to 55 who had been exposed to COVID-19.

As DNA, the CDR3 is TGTGCCAGCAGTCCTATGAGCGGGAGCTCAGATACGCAGTATTTT. This encodes CASSPMSGSSDTQYF. The V gene is TRBV7-3, the J gene TRBJ2-3; 8 nucleotides align to TRBD2. Germline assignment: CDR1 SGHTA and CDR2 FQGTGA. Trimming at V came to 6 bases and at J to 4 bases, leaving 9 bases not matched to a gene. CDR3 size: 15 residues.

V usage is TRBV3-1 (or the pseudogene TRBV3-2) and J usage is TRBJ2-7; 9 nucleotides agree with TRBD2. In germline, CDR1 is LGHDT, CDR2 YNNKEL (reference sequence). This CDR3 region has 14 residues. After removal of 0 bases from V and 3 bases from J, the junction contained 0 bases not matched to a gene. The CDR3 region is CASSQDSGSYEQYF. As DNA, the CDR3 is TGTGCCAGCAGCCAAGATAGCGGGAGCTACGAGCAGTACTTC.

This chain uses TRBV5-8 with TRBJ1-4; TRBD1 matches 7 bases. The CDR3 length is 14 residues. Germline CDR1 reads SGHTS; CDR2 reads YDEGEE. The ends lost 4 bases at V and 4 bases at J; junction bases unmatched: 4. CDR3 loop: CASSEGQINEKLFF. The CDR3 coding sequence is TGTGCCAGCAGCGAGGGACAGATTAATGAAAAACTGTTTTTT. Based on the CDR3 plus reference TRBV5-8 and TRBJ1-4, the full variable domain is EAGVTQSPTHLIKTRGQQATLRCSPISGHTSVYWYQQALGLGLQFLLWYDEGEERNRGNFPPRFSGRQFPNYSSELNVNALELEDSALYLCASSEGQINEKLFFGSGTQLSVL.

The chain couples TRBV6-6 to TRBJ1-1; tentatively, D is TRBD1 (6 bases). The CDR3 covers 13 residues. Germline V lookup: CDR1 MNHNY, CDR2 SVGAGI (reference sequence). V dropped 8 bases and J dropped 0 bases, with 10 bases sitting between them. The CDR3 loop reads CASFDRLNTEAFF. DNA for the CDR3: TGTGCCAGCTTCGACAGGCTGAACACTGAAGCTTTCTTT.

The chain uses TRBV28 and TRBJ2-2; possibly TRBD2 for D (5 bases). The germline CDR1 and CDR2 sequences are MDHEN and SYDVKM. The CDR3 spans 16 residues. Trimming left V 2 bases short and J 5 bases short, with 15 bases between. DNA of the CDR3: TGTGCCAGCAGTTTAAGGACTTACGTCGAGACCGGGGAGCTGTTTTTT. This translates into CASSLRTYVETGELFF.

The gene calls are TRBV30 and TRBJ2-1; the match to TRBD2 covers 12 bases. This CDR3 region has 14 residues. Per the germline V gene, CDR1 is GTSNPN and CDR2 is SVGIG (reference sequence). The CDR3 coding sequence is TGTAGTTCGGATTCGGGACTAGCGGGTAATGAGCAGTTCTTC. Translating gives CSSDSGLAGNEQFF.

The chain joins TRBV9 to TRBJ2-3; 9 bases align to TRBD2. CDR1 SGDLS and CDR2 YYNGEE come from the germline V gene. V shed 3 bases and J 0 bases; nucleotides not matched to a gene: 2. The CDR3 is made up of 15 amino acids. In DNA form, the CDR3 reads TGTGCCAGCAGCGGACTAGCGGCCAGCACAGATACGCAGTATTTT. Protein sequence: CASSGLAASTDTQYF. Using reference TRBV9 and TRBJ2-3 for the parts outside the CDR3, the full variable domain is DSGVTQTPKHLITATGQRVTLRCSPRSGDLSVYWYQQSLDQGLQFLIQYYNGEERAKGNILERFSAQQFPDLHSELNLSSLELGDSALYFCASSGLAASTDTQYFGPGTRLTVL.